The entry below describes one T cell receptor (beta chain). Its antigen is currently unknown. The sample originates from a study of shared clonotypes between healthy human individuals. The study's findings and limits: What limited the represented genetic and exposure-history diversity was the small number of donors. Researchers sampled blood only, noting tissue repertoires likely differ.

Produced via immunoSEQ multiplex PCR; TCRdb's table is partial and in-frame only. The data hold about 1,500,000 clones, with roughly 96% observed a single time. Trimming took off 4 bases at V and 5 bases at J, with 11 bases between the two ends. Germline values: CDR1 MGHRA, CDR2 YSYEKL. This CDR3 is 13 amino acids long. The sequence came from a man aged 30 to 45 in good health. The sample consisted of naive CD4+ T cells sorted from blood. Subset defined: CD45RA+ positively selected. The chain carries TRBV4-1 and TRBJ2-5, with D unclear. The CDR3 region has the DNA TGCGCCAGCAGCCCCGCCGTATCGGAGACCCAGTACTTC. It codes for CASSPAVSETQYF.